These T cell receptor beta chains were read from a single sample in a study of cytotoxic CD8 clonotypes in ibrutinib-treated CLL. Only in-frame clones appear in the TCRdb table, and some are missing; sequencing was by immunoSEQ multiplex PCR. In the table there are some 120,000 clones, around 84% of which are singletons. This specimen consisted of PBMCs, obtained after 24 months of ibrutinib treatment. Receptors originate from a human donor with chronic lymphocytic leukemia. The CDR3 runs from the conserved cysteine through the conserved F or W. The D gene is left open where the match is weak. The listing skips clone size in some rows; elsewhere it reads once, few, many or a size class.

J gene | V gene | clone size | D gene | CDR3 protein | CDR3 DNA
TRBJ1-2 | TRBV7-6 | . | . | CASSPGGRMNYGYTF | TGTGCCAGCAGCCCGGGAGGACGGATGAACTATGGCTACACCTTC
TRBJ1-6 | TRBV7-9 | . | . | CASSLGRGSYNSPLHF | TGTGCCAGCAGCTTAGGACGGGGCTCCTATAATTCACCCCTCCACTTT
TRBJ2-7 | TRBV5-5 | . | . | CASSIWVGGYEQYF | TGTGCCAGCAGCATCTGGGTGGGGGGCTACGAGCAGTACTTC
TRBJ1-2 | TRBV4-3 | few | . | CASSQSGSGYTF | TGCGCCAGCAGCCAATCTGGGTCTGGCTACACCTTC
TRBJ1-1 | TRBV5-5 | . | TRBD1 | CASSLADWGQGTEAFF | TGTGCCAGCAGCTTGGCCGACTGGGGACAGGGGACTGAAGCTTTCTTT
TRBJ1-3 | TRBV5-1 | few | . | CASSLTVSGNTIYF | TGCGCCAGCAGCTTGACAGTGTCTGGAAACACCATATATTTT
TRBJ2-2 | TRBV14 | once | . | CASSPDVNTGELFF | TGTGCCAGCAGCCCCGACGTAAACACCGGGGAGCTGTTTTTT
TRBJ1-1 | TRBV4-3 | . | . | CASSPRLLGAIHTEAFF | TGCGCCAGCAGCCCCCGCCTCCTAGGAGCCATCCACACTGAAGCTTTCTTT
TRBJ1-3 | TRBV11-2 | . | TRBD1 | CASRHTKDRGPLSGNTIYF | TGTGCCAGCAGACATACAAAAGACAGGGGGCCGCTCTCTGGAAACACCATATATTTT
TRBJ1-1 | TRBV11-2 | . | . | CASSLAGLQDTEAFF | TGTGCCAGCAGCTTAGCAGGGCTTCAGGACACTGAAGCTTTCTTT
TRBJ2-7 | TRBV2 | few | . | CASSRDILIGYEQYF | TGTGCCAGCAGCAGGGACATTCTAATTGGGTACGAGCAGTACTTC
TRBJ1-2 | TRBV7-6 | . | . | CASSLTRGYTF | TGTGCCAGCAGCCTAACTCGTGGCTACACCTTC
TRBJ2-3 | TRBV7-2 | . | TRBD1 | CASSFTGGDTQYF | TGTGCCAGCAGCTTCACAGGGGGAGATACGCAGTATTTT
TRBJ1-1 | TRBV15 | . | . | CATSRVAEAFF | TGTGCCACCAGCAGAGTTGCCGAAGCTTTCTTT
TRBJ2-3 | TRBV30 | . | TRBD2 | CAWTLAGRDTQYF | TGTGCCTGGACGCTAGCGGGGCGAGATACGCAGTATTTT
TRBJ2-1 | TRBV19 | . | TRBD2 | CASRPRGGQNNEQFF | TGTGCCAGTAGACCGCGGGGGGGCCAGAACAATGAGCAGTTCTTC
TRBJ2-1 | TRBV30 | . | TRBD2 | CAWSAGGGPNEQFF | TGTGCCTGGAGTGCAGGCGGGGGGCCCAATGAGCAGTTCTTC
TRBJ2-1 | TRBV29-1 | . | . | CSVQSYNEQFF | TGCAGCGTACAGAGTTACAATGAGCAGTTCTTC
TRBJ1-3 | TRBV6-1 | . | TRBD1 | CASRTQGTGGNTIYF | TGTGCCAGCAGAACCCAGGGGACAGGGGGAAACACCATATATTTT
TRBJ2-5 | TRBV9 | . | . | CASSVSFVAGGKETQYF | TGTGCCAGCAGCGTATCCTTCGTTGCCGGGGGCAAAGAGACCCAGTACTTC
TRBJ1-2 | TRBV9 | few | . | CASSLAGDLGYTF | TGTGCCAGCAGCCTTGCGGGCGACCTGGGCTACACCTTC
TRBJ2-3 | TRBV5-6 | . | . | CASSFARGGTDTQYF | TGTGCCAGCAGCTTCGCCCGGGGAGGCACAGATACGCAGTATTTT
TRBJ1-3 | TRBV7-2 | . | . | CASSPSVGNTIYF | TGTGCCAGCAGCCCCTCGGTAGGAAACACCATATATTTT
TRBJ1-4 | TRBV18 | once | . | CASSPDSYKLFF | TGTGCCAGCTCACCCGACAGTTATAAACTGTTTTTT
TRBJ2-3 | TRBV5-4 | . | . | CASRGQGRTDTQYF | TGTGCCAGCAGAGGGCAGGGCCGCACAGATACGCAGTATTTT
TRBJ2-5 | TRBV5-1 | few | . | CASSFEETQYF | TGCGCCAGCAGCTTTGAAGAGACCCAGTACTTC
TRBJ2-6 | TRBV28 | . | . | CASNPAGALGANVLTF | TGTGCCAGCAACCCGGCGGGGGCGCTTGGGGCCAACGTCCTGACTTTC
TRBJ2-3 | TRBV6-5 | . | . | CASSRFGGTQYF | TGTGCCAGCAGCCGATTCGGCGGTACGCAGTATTTT
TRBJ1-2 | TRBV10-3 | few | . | CAISDKGAHGYTF | TGTGCCATCAGTGATAAAGGGGCTCATGGCTACACCTTC
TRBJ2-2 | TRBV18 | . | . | CASSKSGSGANTGELFF | TGTGCCAGCTCTAAATCCGGGTCAGGCGCGAACACCGGGGAGCTGTTTTTT
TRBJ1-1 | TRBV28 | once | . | CASETGSTEAFF | TGTGCCAGCGAGACAGGAAGCACTGAAGCTTTCTTT
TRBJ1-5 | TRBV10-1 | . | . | CASSEGAGPQHF | TGCGCCAGCTCAGAGGGTGCGGGGCCCCAGCATTTT
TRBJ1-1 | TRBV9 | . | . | CASSGTGKVGAFF | TGTGCCAGCAGTGGCACAGGGAAGGTCGGGGCTTTCTTT
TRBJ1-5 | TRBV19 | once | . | CASSRLGGNQPQHF | TGTGCCAGTAGTCGCCTTGGAGGCAATCAGCCCCAGCATTTT
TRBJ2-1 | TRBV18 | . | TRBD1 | CASSPDRDNEQFF | TGTGCCAGCTCACCCGACAGGGACAATGAGCAGTTCTTC
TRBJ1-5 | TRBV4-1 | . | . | CASSQASPRGFNQPQHF | TGCGCCAGCAGCCAAGCCAGCCCCAGGGGTTTCAATCAGCCCCAGCATTTT
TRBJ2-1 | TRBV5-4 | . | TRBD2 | CASRLAGDLRYNEQFF | TGTGCCAGTAGACTAGCGGGGGACTTAAGGTACAATGAGCAGTTCTTC
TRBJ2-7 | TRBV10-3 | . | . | CAISEQGVVYEQYF | TGTGCCATCAGTGAACAGGGTGTAGTCTACGAGCAGTACTTC
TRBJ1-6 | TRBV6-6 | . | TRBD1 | CASRPGQNNSPLHF | TGTGCCAGCAGACCGGGACAGAATAATTCACCCCTCCACTTT
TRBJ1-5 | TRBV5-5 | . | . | CASSFQGSNQPQHF | TGTGCCAGCAGCTTTCAGGGAAGCAATCAGCCCCAGCATTTT
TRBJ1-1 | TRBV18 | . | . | CASSPLGGNTEAFF | TGTGCCAGCTCACCGTTAGGGGGTAACACTGAAGCTTTCTTT
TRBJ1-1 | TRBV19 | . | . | CASRIRPNRDTEAFF | TGTGCCAGTAGAATAAGACCGAACCGAGACACTGAAGCTTTCTTT
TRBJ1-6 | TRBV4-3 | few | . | CASSQDTPGVSGSPLHF | TGCGCCAGCAGCCAAGATACGCCAGGGGTCTCGGGTTCACCCCTCCACTTT
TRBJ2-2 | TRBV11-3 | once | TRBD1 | CASRKTGVTGELFF | TGTGCCAGCAGAAAGACAGGGGTCACCGGGGAGCTGTTTTTT
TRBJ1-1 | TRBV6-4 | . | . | CASSASTGNTEAFF | TGTGCCAGCAGTGCATCGACAGGGAACACTGAAGCTTTCTTT
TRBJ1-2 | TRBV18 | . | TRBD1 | CASSPLPSGTVYGYTF | TGTGCCAGCTCACCACTCCCGTCCGGGACAGTGTATGGCTACACCTTC
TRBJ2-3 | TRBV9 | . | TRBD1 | CASSVGQGWDTQYF | TGTGCCAGCAGCGTAGGACAGGGATGGGATACGCAGTATTTT
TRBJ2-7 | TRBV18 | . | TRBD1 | CASSPKSAGQGSYEQYF | TGTGCCAGCTCACCTAAATCCGCGGGACAGGGCTCCTACGAGCAGTACTTC
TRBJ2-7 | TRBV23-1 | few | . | CASRTRPGYEQYF | TGCGCCAGCAGAACTAGGCCAGGATACGAGCAGTACTTC
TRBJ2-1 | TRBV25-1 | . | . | CASSEPGGGQGEQFF | TGTGCCAGCAGTGAACCCGGGGGGGGACAGGGAGAGCAGTTCTTC
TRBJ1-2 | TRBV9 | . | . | CASSESPLLQIKGGYGYTF | TGTGCCAGCAGCGAGTCCCCCTTGCTCCAAATTAAGGGAGGCTATGGCTACACCTTC